These T cell receptor beta chains were read from a single sample in a study of response to subunit inactivated influenza vaccine. TCRdb called the RT-PCR reads again in MiXCR, with one record for every CDR3 protein. The sample has approximately 500,000 distinct CDR3 sequences; 10% to 15% are singletons. The starting material was PBMCs from blood, obtained roughly 47 days after vaccination. The receptors were sampled from a man in his fifties or sixties who received an inactivated influenza vaccine. The CDR3 runs from the conserved cysteine through the conserved F or W. The D gene is left open where the match is weak. Size values are once, few and many counts, or a class for expanded clones, and some rows have none.

J: TRBJ2-4
V: TRBV20-1
D: TRBD1
size: NA
DNA: TGCAGTGCAACGACAGGGGGAGGCGTGAAAAACATTCAGTACTTC
CDR3: CSATTGGGVKNIQYF

J: TRBJ2-2
V: TRBV7-2
D: TRBD2
size: NA
DNA: TGTGCCAGCCGCTTTAGGCAAGCGGGGATTGCCGGGGAGCTGTTTTTT
CDR3: CASRFRQAGIAGELFF

J: TRBJ2-3
V: TRBV5-1
D: TRBD2
size: NA
DNA: TGCGCCAGTACGGGACGGCCGACTAGCGTAGCAGATACGCAGTATTTT
CDR3: CASTGRPTSVADTQYF

J: TRBJ2-7
V: TRBV5-5
D: NA
size: NA
DNA: TGTGCCAGCAGCCCCGGGGCCGGGACGCAATCCTACGAGCAGTACTTC
CDR3: CASSPGAGTQSYEQYF

J: TRBJ2-2
V: TRBV6-2/TRBV6-3
D: NA
size: NA
DNA: TGTGCCAGCAGTTACGGAGTGCTCCTAAACACCGGGGAGCTGTTTTTT
CDR3: CASSYGVLLNTGELFF

J: TRBJ2-1
V: TRBV2
D: NA
size: NA
DNA: TGTGCCAGCAGTGAAGGTTCTCGGCAGTTCTTC
CDR3: CASSEGSRQFF

J: TRBJ1-5
V: TRBV6-2/TRBV6-3
D: TRBD1
size: NA
DNA: TGTGCCAGCAGTTCCGCTTGGACAGGGGCGGAAGATCAGCCACAGCATTTT
CDR3: CASSSAWTGAEDQPQHF

J: TRBJ2-1
V: TRBV18
D: NA
size: NA
DNA: TGTGCCAGCTCAACCTTTTCAGGAAGCTCCTGCAATGAGCAGTTCTTC
CDR3: CASSTFSGSSCNEQFF

J: TRBJ2-7
V: TRBV7-2
D: NA
size: NA
DNA: TGTGCCAGCAGTCCCGATGGCAGGGAAGTCTACGAGCAGTACTTC
CDR3: CASSPDGREVYEQYF

J: TRBJ2-6
V: TRBV5-5
D: NA
size: many
DNA: TGTGCCAGCAGCTCCCTCGGAGGGGATGGGGCCAACGTCCTGACTTTC
CDR3: CASSSLGGDGANVLTF